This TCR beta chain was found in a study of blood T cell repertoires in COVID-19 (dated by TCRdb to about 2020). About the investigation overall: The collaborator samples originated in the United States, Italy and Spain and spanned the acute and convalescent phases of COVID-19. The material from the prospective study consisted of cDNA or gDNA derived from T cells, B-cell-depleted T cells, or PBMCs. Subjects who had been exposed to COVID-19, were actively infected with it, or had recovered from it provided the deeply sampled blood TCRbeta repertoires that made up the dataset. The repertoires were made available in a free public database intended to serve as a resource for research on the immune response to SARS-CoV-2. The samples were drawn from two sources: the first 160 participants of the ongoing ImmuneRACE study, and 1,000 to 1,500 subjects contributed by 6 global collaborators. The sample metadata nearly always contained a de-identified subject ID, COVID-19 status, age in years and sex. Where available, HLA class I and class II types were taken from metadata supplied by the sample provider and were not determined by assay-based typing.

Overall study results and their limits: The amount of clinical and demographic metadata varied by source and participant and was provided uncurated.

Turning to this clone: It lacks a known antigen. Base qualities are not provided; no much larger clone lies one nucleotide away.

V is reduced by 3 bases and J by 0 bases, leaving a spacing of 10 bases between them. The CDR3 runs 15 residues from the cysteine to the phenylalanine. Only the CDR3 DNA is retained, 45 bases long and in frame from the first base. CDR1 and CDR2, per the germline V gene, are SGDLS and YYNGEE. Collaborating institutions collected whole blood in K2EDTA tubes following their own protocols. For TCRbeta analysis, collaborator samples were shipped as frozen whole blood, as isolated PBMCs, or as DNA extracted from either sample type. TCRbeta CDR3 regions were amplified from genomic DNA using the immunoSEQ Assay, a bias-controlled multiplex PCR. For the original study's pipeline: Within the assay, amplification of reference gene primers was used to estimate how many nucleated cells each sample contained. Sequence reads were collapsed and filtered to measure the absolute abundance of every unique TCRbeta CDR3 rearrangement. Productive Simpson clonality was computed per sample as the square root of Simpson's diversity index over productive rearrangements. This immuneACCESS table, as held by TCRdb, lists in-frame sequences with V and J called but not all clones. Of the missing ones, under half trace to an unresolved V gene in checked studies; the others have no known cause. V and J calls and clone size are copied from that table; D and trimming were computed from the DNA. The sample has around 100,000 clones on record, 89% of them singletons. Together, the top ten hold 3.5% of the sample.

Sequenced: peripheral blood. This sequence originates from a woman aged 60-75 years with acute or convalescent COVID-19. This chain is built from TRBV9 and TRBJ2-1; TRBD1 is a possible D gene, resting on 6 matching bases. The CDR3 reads CASSADRSSYNEQFF. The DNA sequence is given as TGTGCCAGCAGCGCAGACAGGAGCTCCTACAATGAGCAGTTCTTC.